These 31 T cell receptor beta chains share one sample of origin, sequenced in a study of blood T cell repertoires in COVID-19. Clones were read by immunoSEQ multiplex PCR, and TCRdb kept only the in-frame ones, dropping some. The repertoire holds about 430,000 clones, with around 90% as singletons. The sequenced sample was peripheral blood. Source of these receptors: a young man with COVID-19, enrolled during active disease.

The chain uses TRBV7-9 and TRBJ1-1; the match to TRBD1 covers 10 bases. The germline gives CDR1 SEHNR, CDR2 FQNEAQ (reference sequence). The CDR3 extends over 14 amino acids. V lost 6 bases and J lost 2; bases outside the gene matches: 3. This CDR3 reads CASRSTGGNTEAFF. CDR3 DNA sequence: TGTGCCAGCAGGTCGACAGGGGGCAACACTGAAGCTTTCTTT.

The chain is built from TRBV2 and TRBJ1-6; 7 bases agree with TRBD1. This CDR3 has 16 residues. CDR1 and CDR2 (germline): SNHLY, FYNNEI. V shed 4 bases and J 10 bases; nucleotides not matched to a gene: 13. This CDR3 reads CASSVSKTGFNSPLHF. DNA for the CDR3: TGTGCCAGCAGTGTATCTAAGACAGGGTTTAACTCACCCCTCCACTTT.

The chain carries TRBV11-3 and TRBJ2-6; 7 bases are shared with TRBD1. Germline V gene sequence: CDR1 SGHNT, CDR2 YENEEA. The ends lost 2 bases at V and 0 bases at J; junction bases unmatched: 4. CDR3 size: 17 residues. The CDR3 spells CASSLRQGSSGANVLTF. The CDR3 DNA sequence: TGTGCCAGCAGCTTAAGACAGGGAAGCTCTGGGGCCAACGTCCTGACTTTC.

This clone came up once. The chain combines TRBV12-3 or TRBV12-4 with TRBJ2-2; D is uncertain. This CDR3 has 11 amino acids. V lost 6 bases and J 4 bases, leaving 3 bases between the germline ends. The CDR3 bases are TGTGCCAGCAGCATCACCGGGGAGCTGTTTTTT. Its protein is CASSITGELFF.

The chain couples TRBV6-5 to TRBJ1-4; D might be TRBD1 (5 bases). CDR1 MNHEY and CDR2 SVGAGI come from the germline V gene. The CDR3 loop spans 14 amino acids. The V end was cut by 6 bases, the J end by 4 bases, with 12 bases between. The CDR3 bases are TGTGCCAGCAGCCCCGACAGTTATAATGAAAAACTGTTTTTT. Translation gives CASSPDSYNEKLFF.

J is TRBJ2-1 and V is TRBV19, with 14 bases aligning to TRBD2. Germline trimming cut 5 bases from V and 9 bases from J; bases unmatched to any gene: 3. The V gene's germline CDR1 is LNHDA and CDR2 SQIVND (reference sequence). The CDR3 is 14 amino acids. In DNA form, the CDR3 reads TGTGCCAGTAGTGGACTAGCGGGAGGTGGTGAGCAGTTCTTC. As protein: CASSGLAGGGEQFF.

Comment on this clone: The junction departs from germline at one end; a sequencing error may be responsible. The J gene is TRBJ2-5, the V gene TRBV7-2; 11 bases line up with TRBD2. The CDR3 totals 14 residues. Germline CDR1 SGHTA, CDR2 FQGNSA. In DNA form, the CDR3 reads TGTGCCAGCAGCTTAGGTGTTAGCGGGAGGGGGGGAGACTTC. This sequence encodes CASSLGVSGRGGDF.

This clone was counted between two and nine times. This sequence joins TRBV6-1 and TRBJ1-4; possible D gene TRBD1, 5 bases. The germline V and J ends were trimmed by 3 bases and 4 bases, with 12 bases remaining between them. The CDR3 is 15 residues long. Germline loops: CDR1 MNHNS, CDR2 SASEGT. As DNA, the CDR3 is TGTGCCAGCAGTGATGGAGTGGGGGGTAATGAAAAACTGTTTTTT. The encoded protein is CASSDGVGGNEKLFF.

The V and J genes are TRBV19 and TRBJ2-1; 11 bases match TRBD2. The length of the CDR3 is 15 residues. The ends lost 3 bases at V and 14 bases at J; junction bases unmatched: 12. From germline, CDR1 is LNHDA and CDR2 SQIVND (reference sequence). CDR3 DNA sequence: TGTGCCAGTAGTATGCGTGAAACTAGCGGGAGATCTAAGTTCTTC. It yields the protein CASSMRETSGRSKFF.

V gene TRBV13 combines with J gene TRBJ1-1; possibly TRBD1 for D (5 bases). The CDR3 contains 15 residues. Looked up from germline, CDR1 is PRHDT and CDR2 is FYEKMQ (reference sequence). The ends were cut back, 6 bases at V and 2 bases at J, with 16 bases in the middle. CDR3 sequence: CASRVVGLANTEAFF. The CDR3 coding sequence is TGTGCCAGCAGGGTCGTGGGGCTTGCCAACACTGAAGCTTTCTTT.

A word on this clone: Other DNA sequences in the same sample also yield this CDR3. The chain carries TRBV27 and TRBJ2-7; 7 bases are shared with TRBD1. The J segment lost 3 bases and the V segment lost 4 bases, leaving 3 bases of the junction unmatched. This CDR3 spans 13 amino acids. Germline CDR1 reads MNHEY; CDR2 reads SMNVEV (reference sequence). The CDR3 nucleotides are TGTGCCAGCAGTTCAGGGGACAGCTACGAGCAGTACTTC. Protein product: CASSSGDSYEQYF.

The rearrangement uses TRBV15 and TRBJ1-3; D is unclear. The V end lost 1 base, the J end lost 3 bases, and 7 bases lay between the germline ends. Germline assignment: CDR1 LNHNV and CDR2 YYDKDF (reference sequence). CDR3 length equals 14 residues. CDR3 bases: TGTGCCACCAGCAGAGTAGTAGATGGAAACACCATATATTTT. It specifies CATSRVVDGNTIYF.

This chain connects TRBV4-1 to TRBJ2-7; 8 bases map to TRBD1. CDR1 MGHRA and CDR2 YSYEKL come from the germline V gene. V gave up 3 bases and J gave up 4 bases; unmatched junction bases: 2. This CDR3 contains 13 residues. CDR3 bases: TGCGCCAGCAGCCAGGACAGGGTGTACGAGCAGTACTTC. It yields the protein CASSQDRVYEQYF.

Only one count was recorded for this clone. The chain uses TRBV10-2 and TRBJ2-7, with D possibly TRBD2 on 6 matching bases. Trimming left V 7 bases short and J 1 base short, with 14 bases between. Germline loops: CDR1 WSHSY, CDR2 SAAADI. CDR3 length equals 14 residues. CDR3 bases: TGCGCCAGCAATAGGGACTTTACATCCTACGAGCAGTACTTC. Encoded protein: CASNRDFTSYEQYF.

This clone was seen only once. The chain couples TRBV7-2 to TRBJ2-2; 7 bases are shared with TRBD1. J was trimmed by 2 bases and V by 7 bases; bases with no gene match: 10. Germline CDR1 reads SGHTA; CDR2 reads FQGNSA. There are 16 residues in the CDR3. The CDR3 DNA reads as TGTGCCAGCACCCTACAGGGGCTTCTAAACACCGGGGAGCTGTTTTTT. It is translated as CASTLQGLLNTGELFF.

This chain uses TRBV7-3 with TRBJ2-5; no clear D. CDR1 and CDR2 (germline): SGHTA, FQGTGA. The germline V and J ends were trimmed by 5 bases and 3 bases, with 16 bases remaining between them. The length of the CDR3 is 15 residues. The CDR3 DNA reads TGTGCCAGCAGCCGCGCCGATAGCAGTAAAGAGACCCAGTACTTC. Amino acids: CASSRADSSKETQYF. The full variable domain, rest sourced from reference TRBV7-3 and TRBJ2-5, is GAGVSQTPSNKVTEKGKYVELRCDPISGHTALYWYRQSLGQGPEFLIYFQGTGAADDSGLPNDRFFAVRPEGSVSTLKIQRTERGDSAVYLCASSRADSSKETQYFGPGTRLLVL.

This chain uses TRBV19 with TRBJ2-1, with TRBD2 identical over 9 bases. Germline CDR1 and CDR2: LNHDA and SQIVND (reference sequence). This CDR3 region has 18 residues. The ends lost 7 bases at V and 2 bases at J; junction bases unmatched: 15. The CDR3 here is CASTPLSGAGGPYNEQFF. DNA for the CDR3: TGTGCCAGTACCCCTCTTAGTGGGGCGGGAGGGCCCTACAATGAGCAGTTCTTC.

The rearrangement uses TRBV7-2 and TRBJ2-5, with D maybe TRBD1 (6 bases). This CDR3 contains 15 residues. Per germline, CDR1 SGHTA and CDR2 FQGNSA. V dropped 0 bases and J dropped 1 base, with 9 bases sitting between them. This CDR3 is CASSLAGAPQETQYF. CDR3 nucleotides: TGTGCCAGCAGCTTAGCGGGGGCCCCCCAAGAGACCCAGTACTTC.

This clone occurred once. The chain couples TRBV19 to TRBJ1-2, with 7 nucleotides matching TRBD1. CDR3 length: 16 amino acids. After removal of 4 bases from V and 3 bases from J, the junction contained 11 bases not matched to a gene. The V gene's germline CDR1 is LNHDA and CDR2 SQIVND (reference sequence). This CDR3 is CASSTPYRGRYYGYTF. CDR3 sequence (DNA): TGTGCCAGTAGTACCCCATACAGGGGACGTTACTATGGCTACACCTTC. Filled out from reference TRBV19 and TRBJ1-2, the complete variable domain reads DGGITQSPKYLFRKEGQNVTLSCEQNLNHDAMYWYRQDPGQGLRLIYYSQIVNDFQKGDIAEGYSVSREKKESFPLTVTSAQKNPTAFYLCASSTPYRGRYYGYTFGSGTRLTVV.

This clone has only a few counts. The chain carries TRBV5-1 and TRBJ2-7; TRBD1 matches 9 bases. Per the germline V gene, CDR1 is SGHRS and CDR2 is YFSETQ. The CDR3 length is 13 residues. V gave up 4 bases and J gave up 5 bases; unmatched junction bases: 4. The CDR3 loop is CASSKDRGHEQYF. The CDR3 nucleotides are TGCGCCAGCAGCAAGGACAGGGGACACGAGCAGTACTTC. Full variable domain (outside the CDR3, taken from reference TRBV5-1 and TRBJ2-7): KAGVTQTPRYLIKTRGQQVTLSCSPISGHRSVSWYQQTPGQGLQFLFEYFSETQRNKGNFPGRFSGRQFSNSRSEMNVSTLELGDSALYLCASSKDRGHEQYFGPGTRLTVT.

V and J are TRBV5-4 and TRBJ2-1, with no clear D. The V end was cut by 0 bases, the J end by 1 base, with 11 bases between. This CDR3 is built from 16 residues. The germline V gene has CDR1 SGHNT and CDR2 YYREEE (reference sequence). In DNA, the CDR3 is TGTGCCAGCAGCTTGGAAGTAAGGAGTTCCTACAATGAGCAGTTCTTC. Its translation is CASSLEVRSSYNEQFF. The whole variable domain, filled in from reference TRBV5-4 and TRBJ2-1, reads ETGVTQSPTHLIKTRGQQVTLRCSSQSGHNTVSWYQQALGQGPQFIFQYYREEENGRGNFPPRFSGLQFPNYSSELNVNALELDDSALYLCASSLEVRSSYNEQFFGPGTRLTVL.

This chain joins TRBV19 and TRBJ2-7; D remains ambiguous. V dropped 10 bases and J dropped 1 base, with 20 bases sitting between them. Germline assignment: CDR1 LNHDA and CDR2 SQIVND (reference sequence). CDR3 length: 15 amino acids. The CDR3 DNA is TGTGCCACCCCGCGGTGGCAGAGGAGATCCTACGAGCAGTACTTC. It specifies CATPRWQRRSYEQYF.

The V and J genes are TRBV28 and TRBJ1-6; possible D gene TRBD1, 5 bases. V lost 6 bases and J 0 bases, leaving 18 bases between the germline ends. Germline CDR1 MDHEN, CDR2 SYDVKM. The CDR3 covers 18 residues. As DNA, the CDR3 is TGTGCCAGCAGCTCGGGGGACTTATTGGGCTCCTATAATTCACCCCTCCACTTT. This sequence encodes CASSSGDLLGSYNSPLHF.

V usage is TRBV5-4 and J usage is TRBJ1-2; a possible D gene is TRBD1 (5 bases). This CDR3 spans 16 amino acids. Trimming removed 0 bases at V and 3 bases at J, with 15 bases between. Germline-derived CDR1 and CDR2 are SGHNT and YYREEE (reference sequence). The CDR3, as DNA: TGTGCCAGCAGCTTGGCCGCAACGGGGGTTGACTATGGCTACACCTTC. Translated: CASSLAATGVDYGYTF.

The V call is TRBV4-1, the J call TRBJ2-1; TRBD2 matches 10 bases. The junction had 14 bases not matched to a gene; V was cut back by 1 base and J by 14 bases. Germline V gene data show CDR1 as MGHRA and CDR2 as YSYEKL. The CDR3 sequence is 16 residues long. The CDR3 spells CASSQVDASGRGLEFF. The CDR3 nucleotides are TGCGCCAGCAGCCAAGTGGATGCCAGCGGGAGGGGGTTGGAGTTCTTC.

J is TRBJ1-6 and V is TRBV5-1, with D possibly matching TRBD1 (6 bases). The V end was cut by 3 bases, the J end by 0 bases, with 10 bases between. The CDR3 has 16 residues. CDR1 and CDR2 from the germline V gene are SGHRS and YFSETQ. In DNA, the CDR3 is TGCGCCAGCAGCTACGGACAGAGCTCCTATAATTCACCCCTCCACTTT. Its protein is CASSYGQSSYNSPLHF.

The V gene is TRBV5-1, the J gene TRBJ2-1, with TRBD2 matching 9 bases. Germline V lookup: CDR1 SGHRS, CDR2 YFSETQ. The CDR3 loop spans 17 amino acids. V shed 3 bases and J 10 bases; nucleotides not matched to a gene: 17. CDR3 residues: CASSWGTGLAPLREQFF. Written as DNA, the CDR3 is TGCGCCAGCAGCTGGGGAACTGGACTAGCGCCCCTCAGGGAGCAGTTCTTC.

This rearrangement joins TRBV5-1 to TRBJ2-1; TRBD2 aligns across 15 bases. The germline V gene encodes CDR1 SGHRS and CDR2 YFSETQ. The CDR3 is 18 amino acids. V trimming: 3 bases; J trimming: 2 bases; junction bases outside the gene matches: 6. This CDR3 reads CASSSGTSGRIPYNEQFF. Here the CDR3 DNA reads TGCGCCAGCAGCTCGGGGACTAGCGGGAGGATACCCTACAATGAGCAGTTCTTC.

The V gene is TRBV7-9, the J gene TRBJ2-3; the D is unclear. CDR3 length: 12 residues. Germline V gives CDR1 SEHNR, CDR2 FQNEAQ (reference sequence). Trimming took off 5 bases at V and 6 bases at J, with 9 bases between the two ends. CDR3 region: CASSPFGDTQYF. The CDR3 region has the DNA TGTGCCAGCAGCCCCTTCGGGGATACGCAGTATTTT.

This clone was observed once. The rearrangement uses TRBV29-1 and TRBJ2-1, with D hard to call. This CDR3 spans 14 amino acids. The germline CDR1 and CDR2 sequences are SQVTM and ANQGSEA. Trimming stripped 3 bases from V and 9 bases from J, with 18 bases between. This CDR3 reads CSVEGRLLRREQFF. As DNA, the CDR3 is TGCAGCGTTGAGGGCCGCCTACTTCGGCGTGAGCAGTTCTTC.

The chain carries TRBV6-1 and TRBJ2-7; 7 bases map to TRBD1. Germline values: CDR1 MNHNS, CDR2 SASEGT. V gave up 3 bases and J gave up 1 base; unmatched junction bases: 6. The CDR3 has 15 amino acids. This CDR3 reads CASSDAGTASYEQYF. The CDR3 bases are TGTGCCAGCAGTGACGCAGGGACAGCATCCTACGAGCAGTACTTC.